These 24 T cell receptor beta chains share one sample of origin, sequenced in a study of early stage breast cancer tumors. Here immunoSEQ multiplex PCR was the method, and the copy in TCRdb shows in-frame clones only, minus some. The repertoire holds about 31,000 clones, with roughly four fifths as singletons. The sample was breast tumor tissue. These TCRs come from a person aged 30 to 39 with breast cancer.

The chain carries TRBV7-2 and TRBJ2-2; 11 bases map to TRBD2. Germline CDR1 and CDR2: SGHTA and FQGNSA. Unmatched junction bases numbered 10, after V lost 0 bases and J lost 7 bases. This CDR3 spans 18 amino acids. CDR3 DNA: TGTGCCAGCAGCTTAGCTTTAGCGGGAGGGCCTAGGGTCGGGGAGCTGTTTTTT. It encodes CASSLALAGGPRVGELFF.

With respect to this clone: One end of the junction varies from germline; a read error may be responsible. This chain uses TRBV30 with TRBJ2-7, with 7 positions matching TRBD1. There are 12 residues in the CDR3. Germline V gene data show CDR1 as GTSNPN and CDR2 as SVGIG (reference sequence). The chain's CDR3 is CAWSASGQPENF. In DNA, the CDR3 is TGTGCCTGGAGCGCGTCGGGACAGCCCGAAAACTTC.

The chain is built from TRBV6-5 and TRBJ1-2, with 9 bases fitting TRBD1. CDR1 is MNHEY, CDR2 SVGAGI, per germline. This CDR3 has 15 amino acids. Trimming at V came to 6 bases and at J to 2 bases, leaving 7 bases not matched to a gene. CDR3 sequence: CASRMDRGSNYGYTF. As DNA, the CDR3 is TGTGCCAGCAGAATGGACAGGGGTTCGAACTATGGCTACACCTTC.

The rearrangement uses TRBV10-2 and TRBJ1-1; a weak D match, TRBD1 (5 bases). With 2 bases removed from V and 5 bases from J, the gap between germline ends came to 15 bases. The CDR3 is made up of 15 amino acids. Germline CDR1 WSHSY, CDR2 SAAADI. CDR3 bases: TGCGCCAGCAGTGAGAAAACGGCCAGGGCGACTGAAGCTTTCTTT. Its translation: CASSEKTARATEAFF.

Only a few counts were recorded for this clone. The chain couples TRBV7-2 to TRBJ1-2; unclear D gene. The V end was cut by 5 bases, the J end by 8 bases, with 9 bases between. The CDR3 runs 11 residues. The V gene's germline CDR1 is SGHTA and CDR2 FQGNSA. This chain's CDR3 is CASSAHFGYTF. The CDR3 region has the DNA TGTGCCAGCAGCGCCCATTTCGGCTACACCTTC.

This chain connects TRBV7-9 to TRBJ1-2; D unresolved. The CDR3 is 15 amino acids. Germline V gene data show CDR1 as SEHNR and CDR2 as FQNEAQ (reference sequence). V lost 4 bases, J lost 4 bases, and 16 bases lay in between. The DNA of the CDR3 is TGTGCCAGCAGCTCAACCTCTGTGACGGGCTATGGCTACACCTTC. It is translated as CASSSTSVTGYGYTF.

The gene calls are TRBV7-8 and TRBJ2-7; TRBD1 might be the D (6 bases). Germline V CDR1 and CDR2: SGHVS, FQNEAQ. V gave up 1 base and J gave up 2 bases, with 15 bases separating them. The CDR3 extends over 16 amino acids. CDR3 region: CASSLEVYGDTYEQYF. CDR3 nucleotide sequence: TGTGCCAGCAGCTTAGAGGTCTACGGGGACACCTACGAGCAGTACTTC.

This clone was observed a single time. The chain uses TRBV6-1 and TRBJ1-1, with a tentative D call TRBD1 (6 bases). Germline V gene data show CDR1 as MNHNS and CDR2 as SASEGT. V lost 7 bases and J lost 5, with 17 bases in between. The CDR3 loop spans 14 amino acids. DNA for the CDR3: TGTGCCAGCATGCTACAGGGTGGAGGGACTGAAGCTTTCTTT. Translation: CASMLQGGGTEAFF.

This sequence joins TRBV6-5 and TRBJ1-1; D possibly corresponds to TRBD1 (6 bases). Trimming removed 8 bases at V and 1 base at J, with 14 bases between. The length of the CDR3 is 14 residues. In germline, CDR1 is MNHEY, CDR2 SVGAGI. The CDR3 DNA follows: TGTGCCAGCCGTAACGGACAGTCGAACACTGAAGCTTTCTTT. This encodes CASRNGQSNTEAFF.

The chain recombines TRBV19 with TRBJ2-7, with unresolved D. The CDR3 loop spans 14 amino acids. Germline V gene data show CDR1 as LNHDA and CDR2 as SQIVND (reference sequence). Trimming pared 5 bases from V and 3 bases from J, leaving 14 bases between. The CDR3 DNA is TGTGCCAGTAGTGCGCAAATACGAGTCTACGAGCAGTACTTC. Translating it yields CASSAQIRVYEQYF.

This chain uses TRBV4-1 with TRBJ2-6, with TRBD1 matching 9 bases. Germline CDR1 MGHRA, CDR2 YSYEKL. The CDR3 has 20 residues. With 5 bases clipped from V and 0 bases from J, the junction kept 14 bases outside the gene matches. The CDR3: CASSRFMQGQGPSGANVLTF. In DNA, the CDR3 is TGCGCCAGCAGCAGGTTCATGCAGGGACAGGGTCCCTCTGGGGCCAACGTCCTGACTTTC.

The V call is TRBV28, the J call TRBJ2-3, with 8 positions matching TRBD2. The V gene end was trimmed by 3 bases and the J gene end by 4 bases; junction bases not matched to a gene: 6. The germline V gene encodes CDR1 MDHEN and CDR2 SYDVKM. CDR3 size: 15 residues. In DNA, the CDR3 is TGTGCCAGCAGTTTCGGGGGGACTAGATCAGATACGCAGTATTTT. Translation: CASSFGGTRSDTQYF. Full variable domain (remainder filled in from reference TRBV28 and TRBJ2-3): DVKVTQSSRYLVKRTGEKVFLECVQDMDHENMFWYRQDPGLGLRLIYFSYDVKMKEKGDIPEGYSVSREKKERFSLILESASTNQTSMYLCASSFGGTRSDTQYFGPGTRLTVL.

On this clone itself: At one end, the junction sequence differs from germline, possibly due to a read error. The gene calls are TRBV7-9 and TRBJ2-6; 8 bases fit TRBD1. CDR1 is SEHNR, CDR2 FQNEAQ, per germline (reference sequence). The CDR3 contains 11 residues. The CDR3 loop reads CASSLQPTGAF. The CDR3 DNA follows: TGTGCCAGCAGCTTGCAGCCGACAGGGGCTTTC.

The table lists this clone with a few counts. The V call is TRBV4-3, the J call TRBJ2-7; 10 nucleotides line up with TRBD1. Germline CDR1 LGHNA, CDR2 YSLEER. The CDR3 is made up of 16 amino acids. The junction had 8 bases not matched to a gene; V was cut back by 1 base and J by 5 bases. For the CDR3, the DNA is TGCGCCAGCAGCCAAGCTTTTGGGGACAGGGGTAACGAGCAGTACTTC. Its protein is CASSQAFGDRGNEQYF.

The chain carries TRBV5-1 and TRBJ2-5, with D maybe TRBD2 (5 bases). V lost 7 bases and J 9 bases, leaving 25 bases between the germline ends. CDR1 and CDR2 (germline): SGHRS, YFSETQ. The CDR3 spans 15 residues. The DNA for the CDR3 is TGCGCCAGCCGGGAAGGGCTCGGCGGATTGCGGGCCCAGTACTTC. Translated: CASREGLGGLRAQYF. Together with reference TRBV5-1 and TRBJ2-5, the CDR3 gives the full variable domain: KAGVTQTPRYLIKTRGQQVTLSCSPISGHRSVSWYQQTPGQGLQFLFEYFSETQRNKGNFPGRFSGRQFSNSRSEMNVSTLELGDSALYLCASREGLGGLRAQYFGPGTRLLVL.

This chain connects TRBV4-2 to TRBJ2-7; 7 nucleotides match TRBD2. V lost 5 bases to trimming and J lost 0 bases; unmatched junction nucleotides: 10. Germline V gene lookup returns CDR1 LGHNA and CDR2 YNFKEQ. The CDR3 runs to 16 residues. This chain's CDR3 is CASSVGSGDHSYEQYF. CDR3 in DNA: TGTGCCAGCAGCGTGGGCAGCGGGGACCACTCCTACGAGCAGTACTTC.

The chain is built from TRBV18 and TRBJ2-1, with 8 bases identical to TRBD2. The V and J ends lost 2 bases and 4 bases, in that order; junction bases with no gene match: 10. Germline CDR1 is KGHSH and CDR2 is LQKENI. The CDR3 is 17 residues long. The chain's CDR3 is CASSPWVVSGSYNEQFF. CDR3 coding DNA: TGTGCCAGCTCACCATGGGTGGTCAGCGGGAGTTACAATGAGCAGTTCTTC.

CDR3 amino acids: CASSIGGYTYEQYF. Written as DNA, the CDR3 is TGTGCCAGTAGTATAGGCGGGTACACCTACGAGCAGTACTTC. The chain joins TRBV19 to TRBJ2-7; possibly TRBD2 for D (5 bases). CDR3 length: 14 residues. Trimming shortened V by 1 base and J by 2 bases, and 9 bases separated the two germline ends. Per germline, CDR1 LNHDA and CDR2 SQIVND (reference sequence).

This clone turned up a few times. The chain combines TRBV19 with TRBJ2-7, with 7 bases identical to TRBD1. Germline V gives CDR1 LNHDA, CDR2 SQIVND (reference sequence). V shed 10 bases, J shed 8 bases, and the junction held 20 bases outside the gene matches. The length of the CDR3 is 15 residues. The CDR3 protein is CATHVPGLEGAKQYF. The CDR3 bases are TGTGCCACCCACGTTCCGGGCCTCGAGGGGGCCAAGCAGTACTTC.

The chain combines TRBV11-2 with TRBJ2-1; 10 nucleotides align to TRBD2. The ends lost 5 bases at V and 3 bases at J; junction bases unmatched: 10. CDR1 and CDR2 from the germline V gene are SGHAT and FQNNGV. The length of the CDR3 is 17 residues. CDR3 loop: CASSLIHSSGSYNEQFF. The CDR3 DNA follows: TGTGCCAGCAGCCTCATACATTCTAGCGGGAGCTACAATGAGCAGTTCTTC.

The chain combines TRBV5-1 with TRBJ2-3; TRBD2 agrees at 7 bases. With V trimmed by 0 bases and J by 4 bases, 14 bases remained unmatched. This CDR3 has 18 residues. Germline assignment: CDR1 SGHRS and CDR2 YFSETQ. The CDR3 protein is CASSLGPTRREVADTQYF. CDR3 nucleotides: TGCGCCAGCAGCTTGGGACCAACAAGACGGGAGGTTGCAGATACGCAGTATTTT.

This clone was counted a single time. The gene calls are TRBV29-1 and TRBJ2-7; TRBD1 or TRBD2 may be the D gene (5 bases each). From germline, CDR1 is SQVTM and CDR2 ANQGSEA. This CDR3 is built from 12 residues. The V end was cut by 6 bases, the J end by 2 bases, with 11 bases between. CDR3 nucleotide sequence: TGCAGCGTCAGGGACGGAACCTACGAGCAGTACTTC. This gives the protein CSVRDGTYEQYF.

The rearrangement joins TRBV7-9 to TRBJ2-7; no firm D call. Trimming left V 2 bases short and J 0 bases short, with 11 bases between. This CDR3 is built from 15 residues. Germline V gene lookup returns CDR1 SEHNR and CDR2 FQNEAQ (reference sequence). The CDR3 DNA follows: TGTGCCAGCAGCTTACCCGGCCTTAGCTCCTACGAGCAGTACTTC. This translates into CASSLPGLSSYEQYF. The whole variable domain, remainder taken from reference TRBV7-9 and TRBJ2-7, is DTGVSQNPRHKITKRGQNVTFRCDPISEHNRLYWYRQTLGQGPEFLTYFQNEAQLEKSRLLSDRFSAERPKGSFSTLEIQRTEQGDSAMYLCASSLPGLSSYEQYFGPGTRLTVT.

On this clone itself: Other DNA variants within this sample encode the same CDR3. The gene calls are TRBV7-2 and TRBJ1-6, with 8 positions matching TRBD1. There are 15 residues in the CDR3. The V gene's germline CDR1 is SGHTA and CDR2 FQGNSA. Losses at the gene ends were 4 bases for V and 7 bases for J; bases not matched to a gene: 6. CDR3 residues: CASSSGQGGNSPLHF. The CDR3 DNA reads TGTGCCAGCAGCTCTGGACAGGGTGGGAATTCACCCCTCCACTTT.